This T cell receptor beta chain is from a study of blood T cell repertoires in COVID-19. The data were produced by immunoSEQ multiplex PCR, yet TCRdb's version contains in-frame clones alone and is incomplete. Of 250,000 to 300,000 clones listed, 80% to 85% were seen once; the top ten hold approximately 3.6%. Germline-derived CDR1 and CDR2 are MNHEY and SMNVEV (reference sequence). The CDR3 contains 11 residues. V lost 8 bases and J 8 bases, leaving 12 bases between the germline ends. The sequenced material came from PBMCs or T cells enriched from blood (not recorded which). This clonotype originated in a man aged 50 to 59 who had recovered from COVID-19. The chain recombines TRBV27 with TRBJ1-2, with no clear D. The CDR3 spells CASSSGWGYTF. The CDR3 DNA reads as TGTGCCAGCTCTAGCGGCTGGGGCTACACCTTC.